One and the same sample provided the 22 T cell receptor beta chains below, sequenced in a study of a mutant IDH1 vaccine in newly diagnosed glioma. Time point defined: baseline, week 1 (first vaccination visit). Treatment described: pre-vaccination baseline after standard-of-care therapy. Repertoires were generated with immunoSEQ multiplex PCR, while TCRdb's copy carries only in-frame clones and drops some. This sample has about 30,000 clones, with over 75% found just once. This specimen was PBMCs, taken from a glioma patient treated with radiotherapy, temozolomide or both. The receptors come from a young man with glioma.

The chain joins TRBV5-6 to TRBJ1-6, with TRBD1 matching 7 bases. V shed 3 bases, J shed 0 bases, and the junction held 9 bases outside the gene matches. The CDR3 sequence is 18 residues long. The V gene's germline CDR1 is SGHDT and CDR2 YYEEEE. In DNA, the CDR3 is TGTGCCAGCAGCTACCGGGACAGCACGAGCTCCTATAATTCACCCCTCCACTTT. It specifies CASSYRDSTSSYNSPLHF.

This rearrangement joins TRBV19 to TRBJ2-1; D unclear. V gave up 3 bases and J gave up 10 bases, with 16 bases separating them. The CDR3 sequence is 14 residues long. Germline V gives CDR1 LNHDA, CDR2 SQIVND (reference sequence). CDR3 sequence: CASSIVSRVWEQFF. CDR3 DNA: TGTGCCAGTAGTATTGTTTCTCGTGTTTGGGAGCAGTTCTTC.

J is TRBJ2-1 and V is TRBV15; D is unclear. V was shortened by 0 bases and J by 5 bases, with 11 bases between the two germline ends. The germline gives CDR1 LNHNV, CDR2 YYDKDF (reference sequence). The CDR3 spans 15 residues. CDR3: CATSRDGQPDNEQFF. CDR3 DNA: TGTGCCACCAGCAGAGATGGTCAGCCTGACAATGAGCAGTTCTTC.

The chain recombines TRBV6-4 with TRBJ2-3; 12 bases are a match to TRBD1. The germline gives CDR1 MRHNA, CDR2 SNTAGT. After removal of 5 bases from V and 6 bases from J, the junction contained 15 bases not matched to a gene. The length of the CDR3 is 18 residues. CDR3 DNA sequence: TGTGCCAGCAGTCTCAAAGGGGGACAGGGGGCATATTTGGATACGCAGTATTTT. Its translation: CASSLKGGQGAYLDTQYF.

The chain uses TRBV6-5 and TRBJ2-2, with 10 nucleotides matching TRBD1. Germline loops: CDR1 MNHEY, CDR2 SVGAGI. Trimming removed 4 bases from V and 3 bases from J; junction bases left unmatched: 2. The CDR3 length is 15 residues. CDR3: CASSSGTGDTGELFF. DNA for the CDR3: TGTGCCAGCAGTTCCGGGACAGGGGACACCGGGGAGCTGTTTTTT.

The chain carries TRBV28 and TRBJ2-7; 12 bases are a match to TRBD2. This CDR3 comprises 15 residues. CDR1 is MDHEN, CDR2 SYDVKM, per germline. V dropped 5 bases and J dropped 1; count of bases not matched to a gene: 3. CDR3 bases: TGTGCCAGCAGTCTAGCGGGGGGGCGGTCCTACGAGCAGTACTTC. Amino acids: CASSLAGGRSYEQYF.

This clone has only a few counts. The gene calls are TRBV30 and TRBJ2-3; TRBD2 might be the D (6 bases). The germline V gene has CDR1 GTSNPN and CDR2 SVGIG (reference sequence). CDR3 length: 17 residues. V was pared by 3 bases and J by 6 bases, with 25 bases between. As DNA, the CDR3 is TGTGCCTGGAGGGACTTCCTCGGGGGTAGACCGACCGATACGCAGTATTTT. This translates into CAWRDFLGGRPTDTQYF.

This clone was seen more than once but under ten times. This rearrangement joins TRBV19 to TRBJ1-6; 8 nucleotides agree with TRBD1. The CDR3 has 18 residues. Per the germline V gene, CDR1 is LNHDA and CDR2 is SQIVND (reference sequence). The ends lost 1 base at V and 7 bases at J; junction bases unmatched: 12. CDR3 nucleotide sequence: TGTGCCAGTAGTATAGTTTGGACCCGGACAGGGCGAAATTCACCCCTCCACTTT. This gives the protein CASSIVWTRTGRNSPLHF.

The chain uses TRBV4-1 and TRBJ1-2; D is perhaps TRBD1 (5 bases). V gave up 1 base and J gave up 7 bases, with 7 bases separating them. The CDR3 is 12 residues long. Germline values: CDR1 MGHRA, CDR2 YSYEKL. In DNA, the CDR3 is TGCGCCAGCAGCCAAGTGGGGCTTGGCTACACCTTC. It codes for CASSQVGLGYTF.

V gene TRBV6-5 combines with J gene TRBJ2-5; 11 bases are shared with TRBD1. This CDR3 contains 13 residues. Germline V gene sequence: CDR1 MNHEY, CDR2 SVGAGI. Unmatched junction bases numbered 8, after V lost 11 bases and J lost 6 bases. The DNA for the CDR3 is TGTGCCTCATCCGGGACAGGGGGGAAGACCCAGTACTTC. Translated, it gives CASSGTGGKTQYF.

This chain connects TRBV9 to TRBJ1-2, with TRBD1 matching 12 bases. The CDR3 is 15 residues long. The ends lost 5 bases at V and 5 bases at J; junction bases unmatched: 7. The germline gives CDR1 SGDLS, CDR2 YYNGEE. The CDR3 protein is CASRQGQGAGYGYTF. In nucleotides, the CDR3 is TGTGCCAGCAGACAGGGACAGGGGGCTGGTTATGGCTACACCTTC.

The genes are TRBV19 and TRBJ1-2; 7 nucleotides match TRBD1. Germline lookup yields CDR1 LNHDA and CDR2 SQIVND (reference sequence). Germline trimming cut 8 bases from V and 4 bases from J; bases unmatched to any gene: 4. The CDR3 is 12 residues long. CDR3 nucleotide sequence: TGTGCCAGTCAGACAGGGAGCTATGGCTACACCTTC. It specifies CASQTGSYGYTF. The full variable domain, its missing parts supplied by reference TRBV19 and TRBJ1-2, is DGGITQSPKYLFRKEGQNVTLSCEQNLNHDAMYWYRQDPGQGLRLIYYSQIVNDFQKGDIAEGYSVSREKKESFPLTVTSAQKNPTAFYLCASQTGSYGYTFGSGTRLTVV.

The rearrangement uses TRBV10-3 and TRBJ2-7, with D maybe TRBD2 (6 bases). The CDR3 runs 13 residues. From germline, CDR1 is ENHRY and CDR2 SYGVKD. Trimming stripped 6 bases from V and 3 bases from J, with 12 bases between. CDR3 protein: CAIRSPRGYEQYF. The DNA of the CDR3 is TGTGCCATCAGGTCCCCGCGGGGCTACGAGCAGTACTTC.

This clone was found once. This chain connects TRBV29-1 to TRBJ2-3; tentatively, D is TRBD2 (7 bases). Trimming removed 7 bases from V and 1 base from J, with 18 bases in between. The CDR3 spans 15 residues. Germline-derived CDR1 and CDR2 are SQVTM and ANQGSEA. The CDR3 region is CSGHARRGRTDTQYF. CDR3 bases: TGCAGCGGGCACGCGAGGCGGGGGCGCACAGATACGCAGTATTTT.

Concerning this clone itself: Other DNA variants within this sample encode the same CDR3. The chain carries TRBV2 and TRBJ2-7, with 9 bases matching TRBD1. J gave up 3 bases and V 6 bases, and 3 bases lay outside the gene matches. Germline CDR1 and CDR2: SNHLY and FYNNEI. The CDR3 is 13 residues long. The CDR3 DNA reads TGTGCCAGCAGGGGACAGGGACGCTACGAGCAGTACTTC. Protein sequence: CASRGQGRYEQYF.

The V call is TRBV20-1, the J call TRBJ1-5; no clear D. Germline-derived CDR1 and CDR2 are DFQATT and SNEGSKA (reference sequence). Trimming took off 1 base at V and 11 bases at J, with 9 bases between the two ends. The CDR3 has 11 residues. The CDR3 region is CSARVQTAQHF. DNA for the CDR3: TGCAGTGCTAGAGTACAAACGGCCCAGCATTTT.

The chain is built from TRBV30 and TRBJ2-3, with a possible D match to TRBD2 (6 bases). This CDR3 has 14 amino acids. The germline V gene encodes CDR1 GTSNPN and CDR2 SVGIG (reference sequence). CDR3 coding DNA: TGTGCGTGGGAGGAGGGGAGTTTCACAGATACGCAGTATTTT. This gives the protein CAWEEGSFTDTQYF.

V is TRBV19 and J is TRBJ1-5; no firm D call. The CDR3 has 14 amino acids. V shed 6 bases and J shed 7 bases, with 16 bases lying between them. The germline CDR1 and CDR2 sequences are LNHDA and SQIVND (reference sequence). CDR3 in amino acids: CASSPARKGQPQHF. CDR3 bases: TGTGCCAGTAGCCCAGCTAGGAAAGGGCAGCCCCAGCATTTT.

V and J are TRBV19 and TRBJ2-2; D unclear. In germline, CDR1 is LNHDA, CDR2 SQIVND (reference sequence). The CDR3 consists of 13 residues. V lost 5 bases to trimming and J lost 4 bases, with 8 bases between them. CDR3 nucleotides: TGTGCCAGTAGTTGGTTGGGCACCGGGGAGCTGTTTTTT. Amino acids: CASSWLGTGELFF. The full variable domain, with the rest looked up from reference TRBV19 and TRBJ2-2, is DGGITQSPKYLFRKEGQNVTLSCEQNLNHDAMYWYRQDPGQGLRLIYYSQIVNDFQKGDIAEGYSVSREKKESFPLTVTSAQKNPTAFYLCASSWLGTGELFFGEGSRLTVL.

The chain links TRBV7-9 to TRBJ1-2; D may be TRBD1 (6 bases). The CDR3 runs 14 residues. CDR1 and CDR2 (germline): SEHNR, FQNEAQ (reference sequence). V was pared by 3 bases and J by 5 bases, with 13 bases between. The DNA of the CDR3 is TGTGCCAGCAGCTTCAGAGAGGACAGTTATGGCTACACCTTC. Encoded protein: CASSFREDSYGYTF.

V and J are TRBV12-5 and TRBJ2-1, with TRBD2 matching over 9 bases. V was clipped by 1 base and J by 9 bases; unmatched bases: 4. Germline-derived CDR1 and CDR2 are LGHNT and FRNRAP. This CDR3 has 14 residues. CDR3 region: CASGLGTSVLEQFF. The CDR3 bases are TGTGCTAGTGGTTTGGGGACTAGCGTTCTTGAGCAGTTCTTC.

The chain combines TRBV6-5 with TRBJ2-5; no clear D gene. The CDR3 consists of 14 residues. The V gene's germline CDR1 is MNHEY and CDR2 SVGAGI. V lost 5 bases, J lost 2 bases, and 12 bases lay in between. CDR3 region: CASSPRIGQETQYF. The DNA for the CDR3 is TGTGCCAGCAGTCCCAGGATTGGGCAAGAGACCCAGTACTTC.